This TCR beta chain emerged from a study of blood T cell repertoires in COVID-19 (dated by TCRdb to 2018 to 2020). Study-wide context: Collaborator samples came from the United States, Italy and Spain and covered acute and convalescent phases of COVID-19. The material from the prospective study consisted of cDNA or gDNA derived from T cells, B-cell-depleted T cells, or PBMCs. Deeply sampled blood TCRbeta repertoires from subjects exposed to, actively infected with, or recovered from COVID-19 were included in the dataset. The repertoires were made available in a free public database intended to serve as a resource for research on the immune response to SARS-CoV-2. The samples were drawn from two sources: the first 160 participants of the ongoing ImmuneRACE study, and 1,200 or so subjects contributed by 6 global collaborators. Sample metadata almost always included a de-identified subject ID, COVID-19 status, age in years and sex. HLA class I and class II types, where available, came from metadata supplied by the sample provider rather than from assay-based typing. Study-wide findings and limitations: How much clinical and demographic metadata was included differed by source and by participant, and the metadata was provided uncurated.

Whole blood was collected in K2EDTA tubes by collaborating institutions according to the institutions' own protocols. For TCRbeta analysis, collaborator samples were shipped as frozen whole blood, as isolated PBMCs, or as DNA extracted from either sample type. On this clone: This clone's antigen is unknown. No quality values exist for individual bases; no much larger clone is one base distant.

TCRbeta CDR3 regions were amplified from genomic DNA using the immunoSEQ Assay, a bias-controlled multiplex PCR. From the authors' description of their analysis: The number of nucleated cells in each sample was estimated by amplification of reference gene primers within the assay. To quantify the absolute abundance of each unique TCRbeta CDR3 rearrangement, sequence reads were collapsed and filtered. For each sample, productive Simpson clonality was calculated as the square root of Simpson's diversity index across productive rearrangements. This is the immuneACCESS table as TCRdb keeps it, with only in-frame sequences that have V and J called. A part of the clones is gone; compared with another copy, unresolved V genes explain less than half, and the rest is unexplained. That table furnishes V, J and clone size, whereas the DNA furnished D and trimming. This sample gives roughly 93,000 clones in total; over 70% of them show up just once. The ten largest clones add up to around a tenth of the sample.

According to the germline V gene, CDR1 reads SNHLY and CDR2 reads FYNNEI. After removal of 4 bases from V and 1 base from J, the junction retains 5 bases not matched to a gene. The CDR3 numbers 17 residues from cysteine through phenylalanine. Only the CDR3 DNA stays, 51 bases, in frame from base 1. This TCR derives from a woman older than 75 with acute or convalescent COVID-19. The sequencing input was peripheral blood. This receptor chain uses TRBV2 and TRBJ2-3; 13 bases in the junction line up with TRBD2. The CDR3 protein sequence reads: CASSVGTSGARTDTQYF. Read as DNA, the sequence is TGTGCCAGCAGTGTTGGGACTAGCGGGGCTCGCACAGATACGCAGTATTTT.